Here is one T cell receptor beta chain with its context. It lacks a known antigen. Qualities for individual bases were not recorded, and no much larger clone is one base off. Taken from cysteine to phenylalanine, the CDR3 has 14 residues. CDR3 DNA only is kept here, 42 bases in frame from base 1. The germline V gene (reference sequence) gives CDR1 as MNHEY and CDR2 as SMNVEV. V sheds 4 bases and J sheds 2 bases, leaving 9 bases between their ends. Libraries of naive CD8 T cells were built from approximately 20,000 to 980,000 sorted cells, with 10%, 30% or 50% of the purified RNA used. Naive CD8 T cells were FACS-sorted as CD8+CD4-CCR7+CD45RA+ on a BD FACSAria II into RLT Plus buffer. To test detection sensitivity, Jurkat RNA equal to around nine TCR copies was added to samples of about 17,000-1,100,000 naive CD8 T cells. Enrichment of CD8 T cells was performed with RosetteSep CD8+ T Cell Enrichment Cocktail and Ficoll-Paque, after which ACK red cell lysis was carried out.

The receptor library was made with PCR. Sequencer: NextSeq 500. Bulk TCR libraries were prepared as previously described, using TCR primers listed in Table S5. Total RNA was purified with the Qiagen AllPrep DNA/RNA kit. Reads from multiple sequencing runs of the same library were pooled before analysis. Per the authors' processing: Reads were retained only if an exact TCR constant sequence was present, and the retained reads were trimmed to 150 nt and grouped according to their 12-nt molecular barcodes. Reads in each barcode group were sub-clustered using a 15% Levenshtein threshold, and a quality-weighted consensus sequence was built for each RNA molecule. Non-functional sequences were removed, as were lower-count sequences one edit away from another. Based on a fit of two negative binomial distributions, barcode sub-clusters having less than 20% of the maximum read count were discarded. TCRdb redid the processing of the public reads, applying fastp at Q25 and MiXCR, and retained in-frame beta chains. Rows matching on CDR3 protein sequence are summarized as one entry with the most common DNA and genes. V and J calls and clone size were set by TCRdb, not the authors. This sample lists approximately 500,000 distinct CDR3 sequences; under 30% were detected once. The ten largest account for about 0.75% of the sample.

This entry is derived from a study of molecular identifiers for immune sequencing clone quantification (dated by TCRdb to 2016 to 2019). In terms of the full investigation: In a replicate experiment, RNA from about 21,000 or 97,000 naive CD8 T cells was split into five aliquots, four of which were sequenced. This methods study used CD8 T cells to benchmark TCR RNA copy counting and molecular-identifier clustering-based TCR repertoire sequencing (MIDCIRS). Findings and caveats that apply to the study as a whole: The sizes of highly expanded clones could end up underestimated when identical TCR molecules share a barcode. Spiked-in Jurkat TCR RNA (roughly 10 copies' worth), which is not part of the donor repertoire, was contained in the naive libraries. When barcode sub-clustering was omitted, TCR diversity was inflated by chimeric consensus sequences, with chimeras reaching as high as 47%. Modeling indicated roughly 3.3 TCR RNA copies recovered per cell, compared with about 9.7 by digital PCR, which implies a capture efficiency of approximately 30%. Spiked-in Jurkat TCR RNA equivalent to a single cell was reported to be detectable even among over 800,000 naive CD8 T cells. In CMV-specific effector cells, clones with more than 20 RNA copies accounted for over 99% of molecules, whereas in naive cells such clones accounted for under 1%.

The specimen sequenced was naive CD8+ T cells from blood, with Jurkat cell RNA spiked in. Per the publication, the cell subset or site label means: FACS-sorted CD8+CD4-CCR7+CD45RA+ naive T cells. The TCR sequence derives from a human donor in good health. Some libraries in this study had Jurkat cell RNA spiked in. The chain is made from TRBV27 and TRBJ2-4; there is no confident call for the D gene. The CDR3 protein is CASSSISSKNIQYF. The DNA sequence is as follows: TGTGCCAGCAGTTCTATCAGTTCCAAAAACATTCAGTACTTC.